This is a list of T cell receptor beta chains from one sample in a study of blood T cells in healthy people across ages. MiXCR was run by TCRdb on the 5' RACE reads, yielding one entry per CDR3 protein. The table lists roughly 550,000 distinct CDR3 sequences, approximately 25% of them singletons. These same records also appear under a second study, on T cells of mothers and their children.

The sample was blood. These receptors all come from a boy aged 5-17 years in good health. Both conserved end residues are part of each CDR3. D genes are given only for firm matches. Rows may omit the clone size; those that give it use once, few, many or a size class.

clone_size,d_call,v_call,j_call,cdr3_nt,cdr3_aa
many,.,TRBV6-1,TRBJ1-5,TGTGCCAGCACCGGACAAGAGGGCAGCTTTGCGCCCCAGCATTTT,CASTGQEGSFAPQHF
few,.,TRBV20-1,TRBJ2-1,TGCAGTGCTGTGGCCTACAACTACAATGAGCAGTTCTTC,CSAVAYNYNEQFF
.,TRBD1,TRBV7-8,TRBJ2-7,TGTGCCAGCAGCCGCACCCGGGACAGGGGCGAGCAGTACTTC,CASSRTRDRGEQYF
few,TRBD2,TRBV15,TRBJ2-1,TGTGCCACCAGCAGAGAGGGGGGGTATTACAATGAGCAGTTCTTC,CATSREGGYYNEQFF
.,.,TRBV19,TRBJ2-1,TGTGCCACCGATTCCTACAATGAGCAGTTCTTC,CATDSYNEQFF
.,TRBD2,TRBV20-1,TRBJ2-5,TGCAGTGCTAGCCGAGCGGGGGCGGCGGAAGAGACCCAGTACTTC,CSASRAGAAEETQYF
.,TRBD2,TRBV3-1,TRBJ2-5,TGTGCCAGCAGTCGGACTAGCGGGAGATACCAAGAGACCCAGTACTTC,CASSRTSGRYQETQYF
few,.,TRBV3-1,TRBJ2-3,TGTGCCAGCAGCCAACGACTAGTGGCAGATACGCAGTATTTT,CASSQRLVADTQYF
few,.,TRBV7-2,TRBJ2-3,TGTGCCAGCAGCTGGGCAGGGGCAGATACGCAGTATTTT,CASSWAGADTQYF
few,TRBD1,TRBV20-1,TRBJ1-4,TGCAGTGCTAGTTGGGGACAGGGCCTACCTAATGAAAAACTGTTTTTT,CSASWGQGLPNEKLFF
.,TRBD1,TRBV7-3,TRBJ2-1,TGTGCCAGCAGCTTAATGCCAGGGGGCAAGTATGAGCAGTTCTTC,CASSLMPGGKYEQFF
few,.,TRBV29-1,TRBJ1-5,TGCAGCGTTGAGGGGAATAATCGGCCCCAGCATTTT,CSVEGNNRPQHF
.,TRBD1,TRBV6-5,TRBJ2-7,TGTGCCAGCAGTGACAGGGACAGATTCTACGAGCAGTACTTC,CASSDRDRFYEQYF
.,.,TRBV2,TRBJ2-2,TGTGCCAGCAAGATGGGCCGCTCGAACACCGGGGAGCTGTTTTTT,CASKMGRSNTGELFF
many,TRBD1,TRBV6-5,TRBJ1-4,TGTGCCAGCTCTCCCCCGGGACAGGGGGGTGAAAAACTGTTTTTT,CASSPPGQGGEKLFF
many,TRBD2,TRBV5-6,TRBJ2-3,TGTGCCAGCAGCTTGGACGGCGTAGCGGGGGGGCTTGCCACAGATACGCAGTATTTT,CASSLDGVAGGLATDTQYF
.,TRBD1,TRBV5-6,TRBJ2-5,TGTGCCAGCAGCGGGATGTGGACAGGGATCCAAGAGACCCAGTACTTC,CASSGMWTGIQETQYF
.,.,TRBV5-1,TRBJ2-6,TGCGCCAGCATGGTCACTTCGGGGGCCAACGTCCTGACTTTC,CASMVTSGANVLTF
few,.,TRBV7-3,TRBJ2-4,TGTGCCAGCAGCTTGCGACGGGGTGACATTCAGTACTTC,CASSLRRGDIQYF
many,TRBD1,TRBV2,TRBJ1-4,TGTGCCAGCAGTGAAAGGAGGGGGCGTGAAAAACTGTTTTTT,CASSERRGREKLFF
.,.,TRBV7-2,TRBJ2-7,TGTGCCAGCAGCTCCTCGGCGATTGACGGAGACGAGCAGTACTTC,CASSSSAIDGDEQYF
.,.,TRBV4-3,TRBJ2-1,TGCGCCAGCAGCCAAGATGGCACACCTTACAATGAGCAGTTCTTC,CASSQDGTPYNEQFF
many,.,TRBV3-1,TRBJ2-5,TGTGCCAGCAGCCAAGAGGAGCAGCCCAAGAGAACCCAGTACTTC,CASSQEEQPKRTQYF
few,.,TRBV20-1,TRBJ1-1,TGCAGTGCTAGAGATCTGAAGGCAACTGAAGCTTTCTTT,CSARDLKATEAFF
few,TRBD1,TRBV7-9,TRBJ2-7,TGTGCCAGCAGCTTAGGAGGACAGGGGGCCAAAGACGAGCAGTACTTC,CASSLGGQGAKDEQYF
few,TRBD2,TRBV10-3,TRBJ2-1,TGTGCCATCAGTGAGCGGGGGGGGAACAATGAGCAGTTCTTC,CAISERGGNNEQFF
few,TRBD2,TRBV24-1,TRBJ2-1,TGTGCCACCAGTGACCAGCGGGAGGCGAAGCAGTTCTTC,CATSDQREAKQFF
.,.,TRBV9,TRBJ1-1,TGTGCCAGCAGCGTAGCAGGGGTCGGCTCTGAAGCTTTCTTT,CASSVAGVGSEAFF
.,TRBD1,TRBV28,TRBJ2-5,TGTGCCAGCAGTAGACAGGGTGTACAGACCCAGTACTTC,CASSRQGVQTQYF
.,.,TRBV28,TRBJ1-1,TGTGCCAGCAGTTTAAGTTTCGGGGTAAACACTGAAGCTTTCTTT,CASSLSFGVNTEAFF
few,.,TRBV30,TRBJ2-5,TGTGCCTGGATCGCGGGAGAGACCCAGTACTTC,CAWIAGETQYF
many,TRBD2,TRBV20-1,TRBJ2-5,TGCAGTGCTGGCCGAGCGGGGGGGCCTTTCCAAGAGACCCAGTACTTC,CSAGRAGGPFQETQYF
few,.,TRBV6-1,TRBJ2-2,TGTGCCAGCAGGGCTATTCATTCCGGGGAGCTGTTTTTT,CASRAIHSGELFF
.,.,TRBV29-1,TRBJ2-5,TGCAGCGTCGCCTGGGACGGGTACAATGAGCAGCTCTTC,CSVAWDGYNEQLF
few,.,TRBV21-1,TRBJ2-5,TGTGCCAGCAGGAACAGGGGTTTCATTGGAGAGACCCAGTACTTC,CASRNRGFIGETQYF
many,.,TRBV28,TRBJ2-7,TGTGCCAGCAGTTTTGGGGGCTCCTACGAGCAGTACTTC,CASSFGGSYEQYF
.,.,TRBV20-1,TRBJ2-7,TGCAGTGCTAGAGATCGAGGGTCGTCCTACGAGCAGTACTTC,CSARDRGSSYEQYF
.,.,TRBV7-2,TRBJ1-2,TGTGCCAGCAGCTCTCCGGGGTGGAACTATGGCTACACCTTC,CASSSPGWNYGYTF
.,.,TRBV5-6,TRBJ2-7,TGTGCCAGCAGCTTTTCGGATGGGAAGGGCAGACCATACGAGCAGTACTTC,CASSFSDGKGRPYEQYF
few,.,TRBV4-3,TRBJ2-7,TGCGCCAGCGGCCAGGGGCGGGGGAGCTCCTACGAGCAGTACTTC,CASGQGRGSSYEQYF
few,TRBD1,TRBV7-2,TRBJ2-7,TGTGCCAGCAGCCTCTGGACAGGGGGCTACGAGCAGTACTTC,CASSLWTGGYEQYF
few,TRBD2,TRBV18,TRBJ2-1,TGTGCCAGCTCACCACCGACGGGAGGGAAGTACAATGAGCAGTTCTTC,CASSPPTGGKYNEQFF
.,.,TRBV7-2,TRBJ2-3,TGTGCCAGCAGCTTACAAACGGGGCGCACAGATACGCAGTATTTT,CASSLQTGRTDTQYF
.,.,TRBV3-1,TRBJ2-3,TGTGCCAGCAGCCAAGGGTACACACCTACGCAGTATTTT,CASSQGYTPTQYF
.,TRBD1,TRBV7-9,TRBJ2-2,TGTGCCAGCAGTACGAACAGGGGCAACACCGGGGAGCTGTTTTTT,CASSTNRGNTGELFF